Ten or more counts support the clone carrying this TCR beta chain. The antigen is not known. These data belong to a study of T cell repertoires in cytomegalovirus infection. As for the study in general: A matching HLA type, together with CMV infection, was signaled by public TCR beta signatures.

TCRdb used MiXCR to reprocess the reads, holding one entry per CDR3 protein. The sample carries around 570,000 distinct CDR3 sequences, around 40% recorded once. Overall study findings and caveats: Clonotype analysis showed dominance of the ex vivo response by HLA-C-restricted CMV-specific TCR beta clonotypes. The cumulative frequency of public TCR beta families distinguished individuals who carried CMV together with the relevant HLA.

The clonotype comes from a human donor in good health (CMV status not recorded). Some clones in this sample may be carry-over from other donors' samples. Sequenced here: cultured PBMCs, sampled from culture after CMV antigen stimulation.

In DNA, the CDR3 is TGTGCCAGCAGCTTCATAGCGGTGGGAGCCTCCTACGAGCAGTACTTC. As protein: CASSFIAVGASYEQYF. The chain employs TRBV7-2 and TRBJ2-7; TRBD2 might be the D (6 bases). Per germline, CDR1 SGHTA and CDR2 FQGNSA. The CDR3 consists of 16 residues. V was pared by 3 bases and J by 0 bases, with 15 bases between.